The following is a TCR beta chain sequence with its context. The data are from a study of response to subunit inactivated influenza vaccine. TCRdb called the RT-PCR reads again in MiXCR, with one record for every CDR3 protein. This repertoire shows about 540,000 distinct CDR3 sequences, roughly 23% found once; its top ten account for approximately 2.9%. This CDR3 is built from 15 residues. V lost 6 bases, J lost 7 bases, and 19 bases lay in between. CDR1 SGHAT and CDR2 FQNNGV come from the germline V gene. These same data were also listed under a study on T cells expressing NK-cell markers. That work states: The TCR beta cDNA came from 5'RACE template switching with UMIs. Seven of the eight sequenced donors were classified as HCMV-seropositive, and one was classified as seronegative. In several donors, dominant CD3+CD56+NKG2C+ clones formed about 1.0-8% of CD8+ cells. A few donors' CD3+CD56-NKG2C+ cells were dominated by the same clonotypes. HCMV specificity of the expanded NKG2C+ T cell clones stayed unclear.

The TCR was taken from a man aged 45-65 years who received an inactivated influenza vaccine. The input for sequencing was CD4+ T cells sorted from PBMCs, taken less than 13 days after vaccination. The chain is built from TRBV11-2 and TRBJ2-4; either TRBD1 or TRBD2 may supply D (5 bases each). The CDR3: CASRHPGGRSNIQYF. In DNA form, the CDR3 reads TGTGCCAGCAGACACCCTGGGGGTAGATCGAACATTCAGTACTTC.